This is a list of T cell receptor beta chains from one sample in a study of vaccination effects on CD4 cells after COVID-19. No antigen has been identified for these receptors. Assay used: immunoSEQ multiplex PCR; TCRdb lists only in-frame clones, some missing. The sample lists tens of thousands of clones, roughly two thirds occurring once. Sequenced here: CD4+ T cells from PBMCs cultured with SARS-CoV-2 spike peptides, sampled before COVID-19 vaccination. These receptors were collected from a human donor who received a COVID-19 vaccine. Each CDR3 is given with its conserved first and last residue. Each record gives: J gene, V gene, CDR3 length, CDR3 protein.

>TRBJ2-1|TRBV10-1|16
CASSESGRPPYNEQFF
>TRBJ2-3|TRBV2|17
CASSERSLAGVRDTQYF
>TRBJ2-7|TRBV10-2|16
CASSEGSFRSLYEQYF
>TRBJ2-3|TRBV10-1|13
CASSESGLDTQYF
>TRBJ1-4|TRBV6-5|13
CASGDRANEKLFF
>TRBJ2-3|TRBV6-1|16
CASSELGRWGTDTQYF
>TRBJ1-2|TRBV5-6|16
CASSRHDYRGRRGYTF
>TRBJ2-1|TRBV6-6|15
CASTLEQSSYNEQFF
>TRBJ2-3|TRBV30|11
CAWSVKDTQYF
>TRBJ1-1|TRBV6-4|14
CASRGQGEGTEAFF
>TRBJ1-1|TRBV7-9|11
CASWQLTEAFF
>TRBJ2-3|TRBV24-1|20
CATSGTTSGGADFWTDTQYF
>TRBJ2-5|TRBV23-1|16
CASSLLDRADQETQYF
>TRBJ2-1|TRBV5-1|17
CASSLTPGPSGFNEQFF
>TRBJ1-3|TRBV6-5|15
CASMIAGKGGNTIYF
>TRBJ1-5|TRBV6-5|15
CASSYSSYSNQPQHF
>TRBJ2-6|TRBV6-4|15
CASSDGAGGANVLTF
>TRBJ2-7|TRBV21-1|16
CASSRRQERVTYEQYF
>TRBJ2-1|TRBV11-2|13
CASSLDRGGEQFF
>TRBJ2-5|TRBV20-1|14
CSASGAGGVETQYF
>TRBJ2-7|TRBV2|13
CASSQLGSYEQYF
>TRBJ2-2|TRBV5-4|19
CASSKEGLAGGRNTGELFF
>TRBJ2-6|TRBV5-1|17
CASSLVSGGSGANVLTF
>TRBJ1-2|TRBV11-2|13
CASSLAGNYGYTF
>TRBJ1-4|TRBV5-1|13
CASSQGYNEKLFF
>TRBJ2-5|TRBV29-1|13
CSVDQGSLETQYF
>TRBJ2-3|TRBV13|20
CASSHSTGLAGISGTDTQYF